This TCR beta chain was identified during a study of cytomegalovirus exposure and HLA in healthy donors. Study conclusions and caveats: The listing of roughly 160 TCR beta chains classed them as cytomegalovirus-associated. Reportedly, a later analysis found an Asian-associated ancestry cluster had fewer N-insertions than the roughly 670-donor mean.

Comments on this clone: Its specificity is not known.

The primer mix had 60 Vbeta and 13 Jbeta primers. Per the original methods: As a later analysis found, there were 60 million to 90 million unique TCR beta chains, of which around 10 million were shared. The method was immunoSEQ multiplex PCR; TCRdb's version includes in-frame clones alone and lacks a portion of them. V, J and clone size reflect that table, while D and trimming were determined from the DNA. The sample lists roughly 86,000 clones; 50% to 75% were seen once. The source material was PBMCs. This receptor was obtained from a man under 40 in good health and CMV-seronegative.

CDR3 sequence (DNA): TGTGCCAGCAGTTTAAATGAGTTTGAGACCCAGTACTTC. The encoded protein is CASSLNEFETQYF. The rearrangement joins TRBV27 to TRBJ2-5; no firm D call. The CDR3 covers 13 residues. Trimming took 2 bases from V and 5 from J, leaving 9 bases between them. CDR1 MNHEY and CDR2 SMNVEV come from the germline V gene (reference sequence).